A single sample gave rise to the 19 T cell receptor beta chains below, sequenced in a study of CD8 T cells in ankylosing spondylitis. TCRdb called the 5' RACE reads again in MiXCR, with one record for every CDR3 protein. The top ten clones hold about 0.49% of a sample with some 840,000 distinct CDR3 sequences, over 9.5% of them seen once. For these receptors, no antigen is known. The study, taken as a whole, reports: Seven to nine highly homologous variants formed a TCR beta motif that appeared characteristic of ankylosing spondylitis blood.

Sequenced input: blood, either unsorted or a sorted T cell fraction (not recorded which). Receptors originate from a male donor with ankylosing spondylitis.

This clonotype has more than one count but fewer than ten. V usage is TRBV20-1 and J usage is TRBJ2-7, with 9 bases lining up with TRBD1. The CDR3 totals 14 residues. Trimming removed 5 bases from V and 4 bases from J; junction bases left unmatched: 9. Germline loops: CDR1 DFQATT, CDR2 SNEGSKA (reference sequence). The CDR3 reads CSAQTGTGNYEQYF. Here the CDR3 DNA reads TGCAGTGCTCAAACCGGGACAGGGAATTACGAGCAGTACTTC.

The chain uses TRBV20-1 and TRBJ1-6, with unresolved D. V lost 0 bases and J lost 0, with 12 bases in between. This CDR3 is built from 17 residues. The germline V gene has CDR1 DFQATT and CDR2 SNEGSKA (reference sequence). The CDR3 loop reads CSARDPGSHSYNSPLHF. The CDR3 DNA reads TGCAGTGCTAGAGATCCGGGCAGTCACTCCTATAATTCACCCCTCCACTTT.

This chain joins TRBV6-5 and TRBJ2-1; 13 positions match TRBD2. Trimming removed 2 bases from V and 12 bases from J; junction bases left unmatched: 7. Germline values: CDR1 MNHEY, CDR2 SVGAGI. The CDR3 consists of 15 residues. In DNA, the CDR3 is TGTGCCAGCAGTTACGAGACTAGCGGGAGGAGTGGGCAGTTCTTC. Protein product: CASSYETSGRSGQFF.

The rearrangement uses TRBV4-1 and TRBJ1-5; D ambiguous. The V gene lost 2 bases and the J gene lost 9 bases, with 14 bases spanning the gap. The CDR3 spans 14 residues. The germline CDR1 and CDR2 sequences are MGHRA and YSYEKL. The CDR3 coding sequence is TGCGCCAGCAGCCAACGTGCCGGTCCGTGGCCCCAGCATTTT. This codes for CASSQRAGPWPQHF.

The chain couples TRBV5-6 to TRBJ2-3, with unresolved D. Trimming shortened V by 5 bases and J by 3 bases, and 10 bases separated the two germline ends. CDR1 and CDR2 from the germline V gene are SGHDT and YYEEEE. The CDR3 is made up of 13 amino acids. In DNA, the CDR3 is TGTGCCAGCAGTTTTTACGAAACAGATACGCAGTATTTT. Residues: CASSFYETDTQYF.

The CDR3, as DNA: TGTGCCAGCAGCTTAGTGGGCGCGGCGGAGACCCAGTACTTC. Its protein product is CASSLVGAAETQYF. The chain couples TRBV7-2 to TRBJ2-5; no firm D call. V lost 1 base, J lost 5 bases, and 11 bases lay in between. CDR3 length: 14 amino acids. Germline CDR1 and CDR2: SGHTA and FQGNSA.

This clonotype has only a few counts. The V gene is TRBV15, the J gene TRBJ1-1; D is unclear. Deletions cut 0 bases from V and 8 bases from J, with 10 bases between. Germline V gene sequence: CDR1 LNHNV, CDR2 YYDKDF (reference sequence). There are 13 residues in the CDR3. CDR3 sequence (DNA): TGTGCCACCAGCAGAGATCTATCGGCCGAAGCTTTCTTT. Its translation is CATSRDLSAEAFF. The variable domain in full, with the rest retrieved from reference TRBV15 and TRBJ1-1, is DAMVIQNPRYQVTQFGKPVTLSCSQTLNHNVMYWYQQKSSQAPKLLFHYYDKDFNNEADTPDNFQSRRPNTSFCFLDIRSPGLGDTAMYLCATSRDLSAEAFFGQGTRLTVV.

J is TRBJ1-2 and V is TRBV20-1; no definite D call. This CDR3 spans 15 amino acids. Trimming stripped 0 bases from V and 5 bases from J, with 16 bases between. Germline V gene data show CDR1 as DFQATT and CDR2 as SNEGSKA (reference sequence). DNA of the CDR3: TGCAGTGCTAGAGATCCCCAGGTGCTTCTGTATGGCTACACCTTC. It is translated as CSARDPQVLLYGYTF.

This clonotype was recorded at least ten times. The gene calls are TRBV10-3 and TRBJ1-2, with 9 bases aligning to TRBD1. V gave up 7 bases and J gave up 0 bases; unmatched junction bases: 3. The V gene's germline CDR1 is ENHRY and CDR2 SYGVKD. This CDR3 region has 14 residues. The CDR3 nucleotides are TGTGCCATCACCGACAGGGGGACTAACTATGGCTACACCTTC. Encoded protein: CAITDRGTNYGYTF.

The rearrangement uses TRBV6-1 and TRBJ1-5, with 8 bases matching TRBD1. The V gene's germline CDR1 is MNHNS and CDR2 SASEGT. Trimming removed 4 bases from V and 6 bases from J; junction bases left unmatched: 11. CDR3 length: 16 residues. CDR3 in amino acids: CASSAPLTGAAQPQHF. The CDR3 DNA is TGTGCCAGCAGTGCTCCGTTGACAGGGGCCGCTCAGCCCCAGCATTTT.

A few counts support this clonotype. The chain is built from TRBV27 and TRBJ2-3, with TRBD1 identical over 7 bases. CDR3 length equals 13 residues. Losses at the gene ends were 8 bases for V and 8 bases for J; bases not matched to a gene: 10. The germline V gene has CDR1 MNHEY and CDR2 SMNVEV (reference sequence). The CDR3 reads CASVMTGSVTQYF. As DNA, the CDR3 is TGTGCCAGCGTCATGACAGGGTCGGTTACGCAGTATTTT.

The genes are TRBV7-2 and TRBJ2-3; 10 bases align to TRBD2. CDR3 length equals 17 residues. V gave up 5 bases and J gave up 0 bases; unmatched junction bases: 8. CDR1 is SGHTA, CDR2 FQGNSA, per germline. CDR3 residues: CASSPLGLAASTDTQYF. In DNA form, the CDR3 reads TGTGCCAGCAGCCCCCTCGGACTAGCGGCTAGCACAGATACGCAGTATTTT.

This clonotype was recorded a few times. The chain combines TRBV5-1 with TRBJ1-3; no definite D call. The V end lost 0 bases, the J end lost 0 bases, and 13 bases lay between the germline ends. CDR3 size: 17 residues. Germline values: CDR1 SGHRS, CDR2 YFSETQ. For the CDR3, the DNA is TGCGCCAGCAGCTTGGATGACACGATGTACTCTGGAAACACCATATATTTT. Its protein product is CASSLDDTMYSGNTIYF.

The V and J genes are TRBV18 and TRBJ1-1; perhaps TRBD1 as D (5 bases). Trimming cost V 2 bases and J 3 bases, with 10 bases left between them. CDR3 length: 14 residues. Germline V gives CDR1 KGHSH, CDR2 LQKENI. The CDR3 spells CASSPNQGDTEAFF. The CDR3 DNA follows: TGTGCCAGCTCACCAAACCAGGGAGACACTGAAGCTTTCTTT.

This clonotype was observed a few times. The chain employs TRBV7-2 and TRBJ2-7, with 9 positions matching TRBD1. V gave up 5 bases and J gave up 6 bases; unmatched junction bases: 11. CDR1 and CDR2 from the germline V gene are SGHTA and FQGNSA. CDR3 length: 15 residues. The CDR3 DNA follows: TGTGCCAGCAGCCCTCATGGGGACAGGGTGAGCGAGCAGTACTTC. It codes for CASSPHGDRVSEQYF.

The J gene is TRBJ2-5, the V gene TRBV20-1, with 7 bases matching TRBD1. The CDR3 is 12 amino acids. V was clipped by 4 bases and J by 5 bases; unmatched bases: 4. Per the germline V gene, CDR1 is DFQATT and CDR2 is SNEGSKA (reference sequence). The CDR3 nucleotides are TGCAGTGCTACCGGGACAGCGGAGACCCAGTACTTC. Its protein is CSATGTAETQYF.

The sample holds many counts of this clonotype. The V and J genes are TRBV6-1 and TRBJ2-3; tentative D call: TRBD2 (5 bases). The CDR3 spans 13 residues. Germline loops: CDR1 MNHNS, CDR2 SASEGT. Trimming cost V 6 bases and J 5 bases, with 12 bases left between them. Here the CDR3 reads CASRPNGKDTQYF. Here the CDR3 DNA reads TGTGCCAGCAGACCTAACGGGAAAGATACGCAGTATTTT.

This clonotype was seen a handful of times. The V call is TRBV20-1, the J call TRBJ2-4; 10 bases map to TRBD1. The germline V gene has CDR1 DFQATT and CDR2 SNEGSKA (reference sequence). This CDR3 contains 14 residues. The J segment lost 6 bases and the V segment lost 5 bases, leaving 7 bases of the junction unmatched. As DNA, the CDR3 is TGCAGTGCTCGGGACAGGGGTTTAGGAAACATTCAGTACTTC. Amino acid sequence: CSARDRGLGNIQYF.

J is TRBJ1-2 and V is TRBV20-1; D uncertain. The CDR3 consists of 12 residues. Trimming stripped 5 bases from V and 2 bases from J, with 9 bases between. Germline CDR1 reads DFQATT; CDR2 reads SNEGSKA (reference sequence). CDR3 nucleotide sequence: TGCAGTGCTCCAGACGAAAACTATGGCTACACCTTC. It encodes CSAPDENYGYTF.